This T cell receptor beta chain was identified during a study of cytomegalovirus exposure and HLA in healthy donors. PCR primers comprised 60 Vbeta and 13 Jbeta primers. Profiled with immunoSEQ multiplex PCR; TCRdb holds only in-frame clones, not every one. This table has about 150,000 clones, less than 85% appearing once. Worth noting for this clone: Its cognate antigen is unknown.

There are 12 residues in the CDR3. Trimming removed 1 base at V and 1 base at J, with 4 bases between. Germline-derived CDR1 and CDR2 are SQVTM and ANQGSEA. Findings of the study overall: Some segments of the V type, notably TRBV6-2 and TRBV6-3, were excluded as indistinguishable. Follow-up analysis seemed to connect common viral pathogens with several of the most significant clusters identified. HLA-A and HLA-B allele assignments for most subjects were reportedly predicted accurately using TCR beta sequences.

This chain connects TRBV29-1 to TRBJ1-1; D not certain. Sequencing used PBMCs. The receptor's source is a man in his forties or fifties in good health and CMV-seropositive. The CDR3 DNA reads TGCAGCGTTGAAGTTCGGAACACTGAAGCTTTCTTT. This codes for CSVEVRNTEAFF.